This T cell receptor (beta chain) was identified in a study of OX40 agonist ivuxolimab in advanced cancers. The study in broad terms: Ivuxolimab was an agonistic, fully human IgG2 monoclonal antibody directed against OX40 (CD134), a costimulatory receptor. Intravenous ivuxolimab was administered to patients every 2 weeks at six dose levels: 0.01, 0.1, 0.3, 1.5, 3 and 10 mg/kg. Of the 52 patients in dose escalation, some 20 had hepatocellular carcinoma, around 15 had melanoma, 9 had renal cell carcinoma and 9 had head and neck cancer. The dose-escalation cohort was over 70% male with a mean age of approximately 59 years, ranging from 23 to 79. Prior anti-PD-1, anti-PD-L1 or anti-CTLA-4 therapy was permitted, and checkpoint inhibitors had been received by less than 45% of dose-escalation patients. Partial responses occurred in three dose-escalation patients, of whom one had hepatocellular carcinoma and two had cutaneous melanoma. Peripheral TCRbeta sequencing was intended to test whether TCR sequence diversity was altered and clonal T-cell expansion was caused by ivuxolimab. The monotherapy dose-escalation portion (N ≈ 52 patients) of the phase I ivuxolimab trial is reported in the paper. Overall study results and their limits: At doses of 0.1 to 3.0 mg/kg, clonal expansion of both CD4+ and CD8+ blood T cells was observed from baseline to week 6. Low levels of normalized T-cell clonal expansion were also seen in some patients who did not respond. On average, CD8+ T cells showed more expanded clones than CD4+ T cells after ivuxolimab. The antigen specificity of the peripheral T cells that underwent clonal expansion was not determined. In partial responders in the 0.1-3.0 mg/kg groups, normalized peripheral clonal expansion was found to be among the lowest, especially among CD8+ T cells.

As regards this clone: The target of this receptor is not known. Its ends do not fully match the called genes, so a read error is possible.

The trial excluded patients who had a history of autoimmune disease or were on systemic immunosuppression. Peripheral blood for TCR sequencing was collected from all dose cohorts at baseline, on cycle 4 day 1, and on cycle 7 day 1. The samples were taken from a phase I, first-in-human, multicenter, open-label dose-escalation trial of ivuxolimab. Adults with locally advanced or metastatic melanoma, renal cell, hepatocellular, or head and neck squamous cell carcinoma were enrolled in the trial. Before TCR sequencing, CD4+ and CD8+ T cells were separately sorted from peripheral blood. To sequence the TCRbeta CDR3 region, genomic DNA was isolated from the sorted cells. The immunoSEQ Assay was used for sequencing of TCRbeta CDR3 regions. TCRdb retrieved this table from immuneACCESS and kept in-frame rearrangements only. Not all clones are present; in checked studies, unresolved V genes account for under half, and no reason is known for the remainder. This sample has 35,000 to 40,000 clones in its table, and roughly 80% of those were observed once. Approximately 1.8% of the sample belongs to the ten largest clones.

As encoded in the germline V gene, CDR1 is KGHSH while CDR2 is LQKENI. The CDR3 holds 12 amino acids from the cysteine to the phenylalanine. Only the CDR3 region is kept as DNA, spanning 36 bases read in frame from base 1. The sequence was collected from an adult with an advanced solid tumor such as melanoma, head and neck, liver or kidney cancer. Recombination connected TRBV18 to TRBJ1-2, and perhaps TRBD1 as D gene, on 5 matching bases. The source was CD4+ or CD8+ T cells sorted from blood, collected in a trial of the OX40 agonist ivuxolimab. The CDR3 is CASSPQEYGYTF. The sequenced DNA: TGTGCCAGCTCTCCACAGGAATATGGCTACACCTTC.